The 13 T cell receptor beta chains in this list originate from one sample, sequenced in a study of identical twins. From the 5' RACE reads, TCRdb called clonotypes with MiXCR, one entry per CDR3 protein. Of about 720,000 distinct CDR3 sequences listed, about 20% were seen once; the top ten hold around 13%. The sample also formed part of further work on T cells expressing NK-cell markers.

Sequenced: PBMCs. Receptors originate from a young woman in good health.

The chain combines TRBV12-3 or TRBV12-4 with TRBJ2-7, with 11 bases matching TRBD1. The CDR3 runs to 15 residues. The V gene end was trimmed by 6 bases and the J gene end by 5 bases; junction bases not matched to a gene: 9. The CDR3 bases are TGTGCCAGCAGGAATCTCCGGGACAGGGGGGACGAGCAGTACTTC. It specifies CASRNLRDRGDEQYF.

At least ten counts were recorded for this clonotype. CDR3 in amino acids: CASSYFPGPVNTEAFF. The CDR3 nucleotides are TGTGCCAGCAGTTATTTTCCCGGCCCAGTTAACACTGAAGCTTTCTTT. V usage is TRBV6-5 and J usage is TRBJ1-1; no firm D call. The germline gives CDR1 MNHEY, CDR2 SVGAGI. There are 16 residues in the CDR3. V was trimmed by 3 bases and J by 2 bases, leaving 16 bases between them.

The chain recombines TRBV10-3 with TRBJ2-5; D is uncertain. The V and J ends lost 5 bases and 0 bases respectively, with 16 bases between them. CDR1 ENHRY and CDR2 SYGVKD come from the germline V gene. This CDR3 contains 16 residues. CDR3 sequence reads: CAISPNLPRNQETQYF. DNA for the CDR3: TGTGCCATCAGTCCCAACCTACCGAGGAACCAAGAGACCCAGTACTTC.

In its sample, this clonotype was seen a few times. The V gene is TRBV6-1, the J gene TRBJ2-2; TRBD2 agrees at 13 bases. The V segment lost 6 bases and the J segment 3 bases; nucleotides outside the gene matches: 4. Germline V CDR1 and CDR2: MNHNS, SASEGT. The CDR3 sequence is 16 residues long. The CDR3 loop reads CASRTSGGTYTGELFF. The CDR3 coding sequence is TGTGCCAGCAGGACTAGCGGGGGGACGTACACCGGGGAGCTGTTTTTT.

A few counts support this clonotype. In DNA, the CDR3 is TGCAGTGCTAGGCAGGATGTCAAACTGTTTTTT. Protein: CSARQDVKLFF. The chain joins TRBV20-1 to TRBJ1-4; D remains unclear. Trimming left V 3 bases short and J 11 bases short, with 10 bases between. Germline V gene sequence: CDR1 DFQATT, CDR2 SNEGSKA (reference sequence). The CDR3 spans 11 residues.

The chain combines TRBV6-1 with TRBJ1-5, with D perhaps matching TRBD1 (5 bases). Germline assignment: CDR1 MNHNS and CDR2 SASEGT. The CDR3 contains 17 residues. V shed 7 bases and J shed 0 bases, with 19 bases lying between them. The CDR3 reads CASTRDAGGYSNQPQHF. The CDR3 DNA sequence: TGTGCCAGCACCCGGGACGCCGGGGGTTATAGCAATCAGCCCCAGCATTTT.

The CDR3: CASSGLQGEGEKLFF. The CDR3 DNA follows: TGTGCCAGCAGTGGATTACAGGGGGAGGGAGAAAAACTGTTTTTT. The gene calls are TRBV2 and TRBJ1-4, with 8 bases identical to TRBD1. The J segment lost 8 bases and the V segment lost 4 bases, leaving 9 bases of the junction unmatched. Looked up from germline, CDR1 is SNHLY and CDR2 is FYNNEI. This CDR3 has 15 residues.

The chain is built from TRBV5-1 and TRBJ1-6; 10 bases agree with TRBD1. The CDR3 loop spans 15 amino acids. The germline V gene has CDR1 SGHRS and CDR2 YFSETQ. V was clipped by 4 bases and J by 7 bases; unmatched bases: 5. The CDR3 bases are TGCGCCAGCAGCCGAATGGGACAGGGGAATTCACCCCTCCACTTT. This gives the protein CASSRMGQGNSPLHF. The whole variable domain, filled in from reference TRBV5-1 and TRBJ1-6, reads KAGVTQTPRYLIKTRGQQVTLSCSPISGHRSVSWYQQTPGQGLQFLFEYFSETQRNKGNFPGRFSGRQFSNSRSEMNVSTLELGDSALYLCASSRMGQGNSPLHFGNGTRLTVT.

V gene TRBV24-1 combines with J gene TRBJ2-5, with TRBD2 identical over 8 bases. This CDR3 comprises 17 residues. Per the germline V gene, CDR1 is KGHDR and CDR2 is SFDVKD. Trimming took 4 bases from V and 2 from J; bases not matched to a gene: 11. The CDR3 sequence is CATSDRASGSGQETQYF. The CDR3 bases are TGTGCCACCAGTGACCGTGCTAGCGGGTCGGGACAAGAGACCCAGTACTTC.

The chain uses TRBV27 and TRBJ2-1; TRBD2 is a possible D gene (5 bases). CDR1 MNHEY and CDR2 SMNVEV come from the germline V gene (reference sequence). The V end lost 5 bases, the J end lost 2 bases, and 13 bases lay between the germline ends. The CDR3 totals 15 residues. The CDR3 bases are TGTGCCAGCAGTATTAGACCCGGGGCCTACAATGAGCAGTTCTTC. Translation gives CASSIRPGAYNEQFF.

Only a few counts were recorded for this clonotype. The V gene is TRBV6-1, the J gene TRBJ2-3; D may match TRBD1 or TRBD2 (6 bases each). The CDR3 loop spans 14 amino acids. CDR1 and CDR2 from the germline V gene are MNHNS and SASEGT. Trimming removed 6 bases at V and 6 bases at J, with 16 bases between. For the CDR3, the DNA is TGTGCCAGCAGGAGGGGGGCCCAGCAGGATACGCAGTATTTT. Its translation: CASRRGAQQDTQYF.

In its sample, this clonotype was seen a few times. The V gene is TRBV12-3 or TRBV12-4, the J gene TRBJ1-2; 10 nucleotides line up with TRBD1. The length of the CDR3 is 16 residues. V lost 3 bases and J lost 6; bases outside the gene matches: 10. This chain's CDR3 is CASSFGTGAITDGYTF. Here the CDR3 DNA reads TGTGCCAGCAGTTTTGGGACAGGGGCCATAACTGATGGCTACACCTTC.

This clonotype was recorded at least ten times. The gene calls are TRBV20-1 and TRBJ1-6, with D perhaps matching TRBD1 (6 bases). The germline gives CDR1 DFQATT, CDR2 SNEGSKA (reference sequence). V shed 0 bases and J shed 0 bases, with 12 bases lying between them. The CDR3 loop spans 17 amino acids. CDR3 loop: CSARDRGQSSYNSPLHF. In DNA form, the CDR3 reads TGCAGTGCTAGAGATCGGGGGCAGAGCTCCTATAATTCACCCCTCCACTTT.